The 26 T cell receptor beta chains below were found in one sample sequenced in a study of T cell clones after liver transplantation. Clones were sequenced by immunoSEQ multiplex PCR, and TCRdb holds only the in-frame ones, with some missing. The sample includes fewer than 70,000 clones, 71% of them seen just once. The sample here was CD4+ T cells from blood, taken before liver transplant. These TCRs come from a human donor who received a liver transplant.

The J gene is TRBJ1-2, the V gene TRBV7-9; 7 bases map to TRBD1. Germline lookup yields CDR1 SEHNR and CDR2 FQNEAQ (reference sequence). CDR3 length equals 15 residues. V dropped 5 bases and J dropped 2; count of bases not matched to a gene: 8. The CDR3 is CASSLQGTPNYGYTF. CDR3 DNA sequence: TGTGCCAGCAGCCTACAGGGGACACCAAACTATGGCTACACCTTC.

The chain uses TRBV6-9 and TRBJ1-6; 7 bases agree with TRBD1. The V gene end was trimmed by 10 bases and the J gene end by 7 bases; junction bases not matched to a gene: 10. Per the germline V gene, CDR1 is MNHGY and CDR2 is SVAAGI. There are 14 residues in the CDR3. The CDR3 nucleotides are TGTGCCAAAGGAACCGGGACAGCAAATTCACCCCTCCACTTT. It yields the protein CAKGTGTANSPLHF.

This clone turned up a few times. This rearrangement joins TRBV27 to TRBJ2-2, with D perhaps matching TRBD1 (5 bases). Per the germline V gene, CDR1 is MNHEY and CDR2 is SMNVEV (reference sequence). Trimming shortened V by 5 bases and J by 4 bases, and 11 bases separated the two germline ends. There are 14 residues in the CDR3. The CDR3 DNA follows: TGTGCCAGCAGTCTCAGGGAAACCACCGGGGAGCTGTTTTTT. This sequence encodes CASSLRETTGELFF.

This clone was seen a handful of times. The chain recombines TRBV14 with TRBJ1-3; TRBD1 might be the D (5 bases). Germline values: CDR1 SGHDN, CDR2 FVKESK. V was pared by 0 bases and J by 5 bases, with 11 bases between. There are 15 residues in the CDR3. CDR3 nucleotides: TGTGCCAGCAGCCAAGATCGCGGGGGTCGAAACACCATATATTTT. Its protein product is CASSQDRGGRNTIYF.

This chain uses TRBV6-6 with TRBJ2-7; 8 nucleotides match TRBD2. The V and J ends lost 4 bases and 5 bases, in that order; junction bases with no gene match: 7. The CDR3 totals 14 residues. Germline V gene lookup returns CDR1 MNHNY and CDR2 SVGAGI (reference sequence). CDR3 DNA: TGTGCCAGCAGTTCGATAACTAGCGGCCACGAGCAGTACTTC. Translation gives CASSSITSGHEQYF.

In DNA form, the CDR3 reads TGTGCCAGCAGCGCCGGCCCTCAAGGGGCCGAGCAGTACTTC. This translates into CASSAGPQGAEQYF. This rearrangement joins TRBV9 to TRBJ2-7; D perhaps matches TRBD1 (5 bases). Trimming cost V 3 bases and J 6 bases, with 16 bases left between them. The CDR3 sequence is 14 residues long. The germline V gene has CDR1 SGDLS and CDR2 YYNGEE. The whole variable domain, filled in from reference TRBV9 and TRBJ2-7, reads DSGVTQTPKHLITATGQRVTLRCSPRSGDLSVYWYQQSLDQGLQFLIQYYNGEERAKGNILERFSAQQFPDLHSELNLSSLELGDSALYFCASSAGPQGAEQYFGPGTRLTVT.

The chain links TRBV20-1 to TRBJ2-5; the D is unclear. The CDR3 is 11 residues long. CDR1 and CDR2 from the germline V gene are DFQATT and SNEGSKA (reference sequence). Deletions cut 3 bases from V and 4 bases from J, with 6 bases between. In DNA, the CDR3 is TGCAGTGCTAGGTCCGGAGAGACCCAGTACTTC. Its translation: CSARSGETQYF.

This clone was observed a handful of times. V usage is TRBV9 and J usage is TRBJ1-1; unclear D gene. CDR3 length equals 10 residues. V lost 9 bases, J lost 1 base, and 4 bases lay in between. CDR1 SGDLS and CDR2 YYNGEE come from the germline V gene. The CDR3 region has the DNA TGTGCCAAGCCGAACACTGAAGCTTTCTTT. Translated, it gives CAKPNTEAFF.

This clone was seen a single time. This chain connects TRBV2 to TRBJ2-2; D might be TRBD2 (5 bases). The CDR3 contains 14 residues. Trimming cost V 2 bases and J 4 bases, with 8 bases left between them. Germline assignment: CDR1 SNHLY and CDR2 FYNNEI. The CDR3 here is CASSERGFTGELFF. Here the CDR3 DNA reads TGTGCCAGCAGTGAACGGGGATTCACCGGGGAGCTGTTTTTT.

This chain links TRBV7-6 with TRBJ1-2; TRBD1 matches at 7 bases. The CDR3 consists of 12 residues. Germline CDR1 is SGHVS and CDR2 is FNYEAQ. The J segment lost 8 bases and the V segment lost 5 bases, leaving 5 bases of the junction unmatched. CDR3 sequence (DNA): TGTGCCAGCAGCCTGGACAGGTCCGGCTACACCTTC. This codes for CASSLDRSGYTF.

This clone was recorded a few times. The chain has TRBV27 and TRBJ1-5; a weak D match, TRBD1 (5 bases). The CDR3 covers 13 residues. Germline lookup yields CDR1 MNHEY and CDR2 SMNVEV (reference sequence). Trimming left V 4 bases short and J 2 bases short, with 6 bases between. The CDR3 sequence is CASSWGGNQPQHF. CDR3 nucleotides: TGTGCCAGCAGTTGGGGCGGCAATCAGCCCCAGCATTTT.

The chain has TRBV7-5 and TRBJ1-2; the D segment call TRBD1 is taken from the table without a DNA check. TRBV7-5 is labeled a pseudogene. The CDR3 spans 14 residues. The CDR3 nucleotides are TGTGCCAGAAGCCTTATCAGGGATGCGGTTGGCTACACCTTC. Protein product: CARSLIRDAVGYTF.

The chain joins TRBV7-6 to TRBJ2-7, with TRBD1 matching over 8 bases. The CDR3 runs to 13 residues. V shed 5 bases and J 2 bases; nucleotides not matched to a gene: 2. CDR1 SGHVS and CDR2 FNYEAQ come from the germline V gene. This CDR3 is CASSRQGPYEQYF. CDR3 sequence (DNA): TGTGCCAGCAGCCGACAGGGGCCCTACGAGCAGTACTTC.

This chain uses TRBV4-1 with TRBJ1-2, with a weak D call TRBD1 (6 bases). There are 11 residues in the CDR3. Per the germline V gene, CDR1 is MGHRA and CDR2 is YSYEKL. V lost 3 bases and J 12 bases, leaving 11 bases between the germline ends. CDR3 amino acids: CASSHGRGNTF. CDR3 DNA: TGCGCCAGCAGCCACGGAAGGGGGAACACCTTC.

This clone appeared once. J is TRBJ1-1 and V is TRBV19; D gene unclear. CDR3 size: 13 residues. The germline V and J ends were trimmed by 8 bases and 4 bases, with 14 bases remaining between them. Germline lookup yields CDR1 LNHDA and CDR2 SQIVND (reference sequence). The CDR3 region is CASSNRRSTEAFF. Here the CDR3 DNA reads TGTGCCAGTTCTAATAGGAGAAGCACTGAAGCTTTCTTT. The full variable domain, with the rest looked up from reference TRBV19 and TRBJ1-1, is DGGITQSPKYLFRKEGQNVTLSCEQNLNHDAMYWYRQDPGQGLRLIYYSQIVNDFQKGDIAEGYSVSREKKESFPLTVTSAQKNPTAFYLCASSNRRSTEAFFGQGTRLTVV.

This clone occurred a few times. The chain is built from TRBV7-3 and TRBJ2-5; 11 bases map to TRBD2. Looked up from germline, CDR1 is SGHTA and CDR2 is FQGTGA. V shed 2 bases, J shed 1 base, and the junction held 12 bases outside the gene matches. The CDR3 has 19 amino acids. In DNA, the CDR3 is TGTGCCAGCAGCTTAGGGGTAGCGGGGGGGCGGAGGAGCCAAGAGACCCAGTACTTC. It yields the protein CASSLGVAGGRRSQETQYF. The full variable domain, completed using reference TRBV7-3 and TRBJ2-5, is GAGVSQTPSNKVTEKGKYVELRCDPISGHTALYWYRQSLGQGPEFLIYFQGTGAADDSGLPNDRFFAVRPEGSVSTLKIQRTERGDSAVYLCASSLGVAGGRRSQETQYFGPGTRLLVL.

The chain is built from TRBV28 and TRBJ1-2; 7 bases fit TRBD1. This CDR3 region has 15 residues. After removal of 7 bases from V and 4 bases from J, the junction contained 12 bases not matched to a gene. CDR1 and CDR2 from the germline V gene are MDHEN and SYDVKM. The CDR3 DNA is TGTGCCAGCACCGGACAGGAAAGGATCATCTATGGCTACACCTTC. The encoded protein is CASTGQERIIYGYTF.

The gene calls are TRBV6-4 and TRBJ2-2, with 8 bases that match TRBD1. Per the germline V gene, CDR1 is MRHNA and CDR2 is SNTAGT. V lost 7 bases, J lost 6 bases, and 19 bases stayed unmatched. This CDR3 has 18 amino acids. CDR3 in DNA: TGTGCCAGCAACCCTTTTAGGGACAGGTCTAACCGGTCCGGGGAGCTGTTTTTT. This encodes CASNPFRDRSNRSGELFF.

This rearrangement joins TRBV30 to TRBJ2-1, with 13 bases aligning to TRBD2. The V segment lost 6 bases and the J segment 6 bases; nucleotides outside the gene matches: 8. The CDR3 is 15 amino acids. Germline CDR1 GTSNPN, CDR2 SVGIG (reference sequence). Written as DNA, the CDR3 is TGTGCCTGTGAACTAGCGGGGGGGCCGCTCAATGAGCAGTTCTTC. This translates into CACELAGGPLNEQFF.

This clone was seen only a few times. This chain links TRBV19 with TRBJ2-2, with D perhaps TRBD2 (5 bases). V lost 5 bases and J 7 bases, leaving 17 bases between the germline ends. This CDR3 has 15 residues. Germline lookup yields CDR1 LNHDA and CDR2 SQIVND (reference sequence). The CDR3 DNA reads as TGTGCCAGTAGTCGAAAAGCGGACGTCCTCGGGGAGCTGTTTTTT. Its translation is CASSRKADVLGELFF.

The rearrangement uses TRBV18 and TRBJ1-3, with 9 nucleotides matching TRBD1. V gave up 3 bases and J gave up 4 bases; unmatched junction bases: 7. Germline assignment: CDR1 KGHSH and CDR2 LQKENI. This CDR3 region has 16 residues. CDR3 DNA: TGTGCCAGCTCACCTCCGGACAGGGGAAAAGGAAACACCATATATTTT. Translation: CASSPPDRGKGNTIYF.

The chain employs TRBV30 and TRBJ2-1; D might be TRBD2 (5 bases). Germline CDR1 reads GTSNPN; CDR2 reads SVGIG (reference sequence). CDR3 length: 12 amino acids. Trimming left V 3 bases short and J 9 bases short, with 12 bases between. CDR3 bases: TGTGCCTGGAGCCTCGGACGGGGTGAGCAGTTCTTC. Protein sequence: CAWSLGRGEQFF.

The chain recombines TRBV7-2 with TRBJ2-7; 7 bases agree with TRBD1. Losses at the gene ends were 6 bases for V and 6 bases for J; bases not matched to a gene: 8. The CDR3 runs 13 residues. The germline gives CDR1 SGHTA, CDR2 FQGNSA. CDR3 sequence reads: CASSNYRGIEQYF. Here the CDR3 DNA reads TGTGCCAGCAGTAACTACAGGGGAATCGAGCAGTACTTC. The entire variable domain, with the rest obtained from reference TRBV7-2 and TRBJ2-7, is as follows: GAGVSQSPSNKVTEKGKDVELRCDPISGHTALYWYRQSLGQGLEFLIYFQGNSAPDKSGLPSDRFSAERTGGSVSTLTIQRTQQEDSAVYLCASSNYRGIEQYFGPGTRLTVT.

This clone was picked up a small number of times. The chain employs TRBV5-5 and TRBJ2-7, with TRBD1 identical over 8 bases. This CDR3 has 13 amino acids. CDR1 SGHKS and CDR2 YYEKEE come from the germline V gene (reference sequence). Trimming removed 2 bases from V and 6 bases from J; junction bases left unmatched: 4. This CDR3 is CASSFQGAFEQYF. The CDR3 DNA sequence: TGTGCCAGCAGCTTCCAGGGGGCGTTCGAGCAGTACTTC. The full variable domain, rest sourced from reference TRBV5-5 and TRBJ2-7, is DAGVTQSPTHLIKTRGQQVTLRCSPISGHKSVSWYQQVLGQGPQFIFQYYEKEERGRGNFPDRFSARQFPNYSSELNVNALLLGDSALYLCASSFQGAFEQYFGPGTRLTVT.

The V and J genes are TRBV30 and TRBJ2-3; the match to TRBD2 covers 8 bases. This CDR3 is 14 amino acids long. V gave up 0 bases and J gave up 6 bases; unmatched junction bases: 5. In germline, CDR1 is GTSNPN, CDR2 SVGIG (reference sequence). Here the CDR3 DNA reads TGTGCCTGGAGTGTTCAGCGGGGGACGGATACGCAGTATTTT. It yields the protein CAWSVQRGTDTQYF.

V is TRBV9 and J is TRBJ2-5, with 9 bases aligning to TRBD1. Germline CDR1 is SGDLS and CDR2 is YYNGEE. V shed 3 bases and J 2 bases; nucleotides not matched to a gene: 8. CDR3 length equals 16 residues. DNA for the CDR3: TGTGCCAGCAGCGGCGGACAGGGGCAAGGACAAGAGACCCAGTACTTC. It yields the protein CASSGGQGQGQETQYF.